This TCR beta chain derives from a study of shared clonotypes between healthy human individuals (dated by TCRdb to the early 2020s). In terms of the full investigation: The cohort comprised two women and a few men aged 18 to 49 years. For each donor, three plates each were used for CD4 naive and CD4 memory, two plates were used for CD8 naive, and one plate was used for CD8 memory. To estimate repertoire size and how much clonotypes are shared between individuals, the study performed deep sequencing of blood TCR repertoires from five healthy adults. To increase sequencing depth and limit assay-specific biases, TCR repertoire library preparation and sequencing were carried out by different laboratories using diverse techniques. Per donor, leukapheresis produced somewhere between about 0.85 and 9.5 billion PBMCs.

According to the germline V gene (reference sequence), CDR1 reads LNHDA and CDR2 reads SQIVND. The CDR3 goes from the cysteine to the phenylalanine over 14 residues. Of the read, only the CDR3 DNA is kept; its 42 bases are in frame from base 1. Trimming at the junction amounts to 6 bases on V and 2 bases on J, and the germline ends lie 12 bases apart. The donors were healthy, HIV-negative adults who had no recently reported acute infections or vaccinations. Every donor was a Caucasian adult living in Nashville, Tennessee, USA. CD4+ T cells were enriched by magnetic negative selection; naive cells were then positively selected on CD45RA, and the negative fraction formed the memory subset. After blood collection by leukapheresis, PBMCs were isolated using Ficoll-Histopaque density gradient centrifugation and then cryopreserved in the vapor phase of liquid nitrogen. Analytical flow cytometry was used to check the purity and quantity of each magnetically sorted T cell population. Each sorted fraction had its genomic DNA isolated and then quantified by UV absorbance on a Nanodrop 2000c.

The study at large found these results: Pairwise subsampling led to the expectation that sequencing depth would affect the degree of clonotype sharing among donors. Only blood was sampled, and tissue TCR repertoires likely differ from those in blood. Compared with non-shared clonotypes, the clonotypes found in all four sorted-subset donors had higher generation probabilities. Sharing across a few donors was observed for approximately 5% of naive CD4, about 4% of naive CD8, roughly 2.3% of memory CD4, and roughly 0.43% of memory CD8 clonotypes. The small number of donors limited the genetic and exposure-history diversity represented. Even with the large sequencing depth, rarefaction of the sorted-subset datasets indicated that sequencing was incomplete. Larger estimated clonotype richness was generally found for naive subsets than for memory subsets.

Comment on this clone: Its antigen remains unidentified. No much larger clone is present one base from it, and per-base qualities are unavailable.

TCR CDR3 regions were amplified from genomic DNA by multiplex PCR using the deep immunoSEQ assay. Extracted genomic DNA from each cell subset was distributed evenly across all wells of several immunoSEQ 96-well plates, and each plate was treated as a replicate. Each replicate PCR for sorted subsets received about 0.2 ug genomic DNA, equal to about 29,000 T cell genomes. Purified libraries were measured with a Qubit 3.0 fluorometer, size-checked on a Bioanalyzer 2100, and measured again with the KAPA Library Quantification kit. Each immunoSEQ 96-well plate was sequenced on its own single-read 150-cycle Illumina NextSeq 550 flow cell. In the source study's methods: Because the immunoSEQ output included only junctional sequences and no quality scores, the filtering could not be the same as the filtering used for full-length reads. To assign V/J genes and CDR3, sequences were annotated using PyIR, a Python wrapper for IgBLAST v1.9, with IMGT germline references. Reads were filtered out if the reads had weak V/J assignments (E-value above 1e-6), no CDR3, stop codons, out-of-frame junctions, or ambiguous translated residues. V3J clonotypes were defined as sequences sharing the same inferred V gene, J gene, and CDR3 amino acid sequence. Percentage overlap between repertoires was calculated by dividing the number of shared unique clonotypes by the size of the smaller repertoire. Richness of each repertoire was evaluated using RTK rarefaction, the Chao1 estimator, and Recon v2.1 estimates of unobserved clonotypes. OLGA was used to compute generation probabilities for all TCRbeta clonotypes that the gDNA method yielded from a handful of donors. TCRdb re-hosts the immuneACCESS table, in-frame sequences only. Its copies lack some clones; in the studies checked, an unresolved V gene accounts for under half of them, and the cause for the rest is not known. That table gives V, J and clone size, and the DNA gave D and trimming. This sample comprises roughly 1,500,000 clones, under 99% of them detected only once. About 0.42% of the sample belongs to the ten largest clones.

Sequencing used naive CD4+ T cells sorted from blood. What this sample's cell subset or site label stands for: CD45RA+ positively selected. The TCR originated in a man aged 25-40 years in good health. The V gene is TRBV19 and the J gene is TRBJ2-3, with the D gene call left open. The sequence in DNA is TGTGCCAGTAGACTCACGGGCCACACAGATACGCAGTATTTT. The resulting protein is CASRLTGHTDTQYF. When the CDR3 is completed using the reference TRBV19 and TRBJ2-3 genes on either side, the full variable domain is DGGITQSPKYLFRKEGQNVTLSCEQNLNHDAMYWYRQDPGQGLRLIYYSQIVNDFQKGDIAEGYSVSREKKESFPLTVTSAQKNPTAFYLCASRLTGHTDTQYFGPGTRLTVL.